This T cell receptor (beta chain) was identified during a study of metastatic and nonmetastatic thyroid tumors. The germline V gene has CDR1 SGDLS and CDR2 YYNGEE. This CDR3 is built from 13 residues. The V end was cut by 0 bases, the J end by 6 bases, with 6 bases between. This clone was recorded a few times. TCRdb re-called clones from the PCR reads using MiXCR. The sample includes around 15,000 clones, around 21% of them seen just once. Thyroid surgery had not been preceded by any treatment in any patient. The V and J genes are TRBV9 and TRBJ2-2; D ambiguous. This sequence was found in a female donor with papillary thyroid cancer or a benign thyroid nodule (not recorded which). Some clones in this sample may be carry-over from other donors' samples. Sequenced input: adjacent normal tissue. CDR3 region: CASSVDLSGELFF. The CDR3, as DNA: TGTGCCAGCAGCGTAGACCTATCCGGGGAGCTGTTTTTT.